The clone carrying this T cell receptor beta chain showed up just a few times. No antigen is known for it. The source of the sample is a study of response to subunit inactivated influenza vaccine. Study results and limitations: Seasonal influenza vaccination, on each occasion, was suggested by the authors to recruit few new T cells.

Per the germline V gene, CDR1 is SGHVS and CDR2 is FQNEAQ. Deletions cut 0 bases from V and 7 bases from J, with 10 bases between. This CDR3 is built from 14 residues. TCRdb analysed the RT-PCR reads with MiXCR anew, one entry per CDR3 protein. The data show 650,000 or so distinct CDR3 sequences, 13% to 15% seen once. The receptor was derived from a man over 45 who received an inactivated influenza vaccine. The sample here was PBMCs from blood, taken roughly 15 days before vaccination. V usage is TRBV7-8 and J usage is TRBJ2-1; TRBD2 is a possible D gene (5 bases). CDR3 bases: TGTGCCAGCAGCTTAGCGGGGAGAGGGAATGAGCAGTTCTTC. Translation: CASSLAGRGNEQFF.